This T cell receptor (beta chain) was profiled in a study of T-cell memory formation after mild COVID-19. TCRdb re-called the 5' RACE reads through MiXCR, storing one row per CDR3 protein. The sample contains 350,000 to 400,000 distinct CDR3 sequences, more than 20% of which appear only once. For this clonotype: Its antigen is unidentified.

V lost 3 bases to trimming and J lost 4 bases, with 15 bases between them. The CDR3 has 15 amino acids. Study-wide results and caveats: Mainly CM and EM harbored the contracting CD4+ clones; mainly EMRA harbored the CD8+ ones. Contracting clones from day 15 to 85 showed balanced CD4/CD8; later expanders favored CD4+. Still unconfirmed is whether the second-wave clones peaking on day 37 recognized SARS-CoV-2. Memory sampled before infection contained some responding clones, suggesting cross-reactive memory joined.

The sequence was obtained from an adult woman who had mild COVID-19 (a few samples of this study predate the infection). Cell type and time point are not known. Input material: PBMCs or a T cell subset sorted from them (not recorded which). The chain recombines TRBV12-3 or TRBV12-4 with TRBJ1-1; D ambiguous. The CDR3 spells CASSLGGGSGTEAFF. CDR3 bases: TGTGCCAGCAGTTTGGGAGGAGGGTCGGGCACTGAAGCTTTCTTT.